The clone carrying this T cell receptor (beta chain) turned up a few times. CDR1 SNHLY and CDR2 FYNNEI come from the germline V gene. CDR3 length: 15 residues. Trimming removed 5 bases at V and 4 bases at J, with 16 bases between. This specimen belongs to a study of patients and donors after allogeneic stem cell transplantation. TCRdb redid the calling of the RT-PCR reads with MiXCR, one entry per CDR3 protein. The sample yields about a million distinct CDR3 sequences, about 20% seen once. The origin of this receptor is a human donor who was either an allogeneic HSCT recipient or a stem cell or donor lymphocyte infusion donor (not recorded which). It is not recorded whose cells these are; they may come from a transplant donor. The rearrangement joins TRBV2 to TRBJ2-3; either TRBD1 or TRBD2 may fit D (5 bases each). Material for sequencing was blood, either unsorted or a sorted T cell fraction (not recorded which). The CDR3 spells CASSPSGRPADTQYF. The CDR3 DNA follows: TGTGCCAGCAGTCCATCAGGGAGACCTGCAGATACGCAGTATTTT.